These 19 T cell receptor beta chains came from one sample sequenced in a study of T cells in tuberculosis. Sequenced by immunoSEQ multiplex PCR; TCRdb stores in-frame clones only, minus some. The repertoire holds tens of thousands of clones, roughly 90% seen once, with 7% to 9% in the top ten. The sample comprised PBMCs. These receptor sequences come from a donor aged 10-29 years with latent tuberculosis or without tuberculosis infection. Some clones in this sample may be carry-over from other donors' samples.

The chain employs TRBV7-9 and TRBJ1-1, with 11 nucleotides matching TRBD1. CDR1 and CDR2 (germline): SEHNR, FQNEAQ (reference sequence). V shed 3 bases, J shed 6 bases, and the junction held 6 bases outside the gene matches. The CDR3 runs 15 residues. The CDR3 DNA sequence: TGTGCCAGCAGCTTTAGGACAGGGGGCACCGCTGAAGCTTTCTTT. It encodes CASSFRTGGTAEAFF.

This chain uses TRBV6-1 with TRBJ2-1; 8 positions agree with TRBD2. The CDR3 contains 14 residues. In germline, CDR1 is MNHNS, CDR2 SASEGT. The J segment lost 9 bases and the V segment lost 7 bases, leaving 11 bases of the junction unmatched. This CDR3 is CASTPIAGSSEQFF. The CDR3 nucleotides are TGTGCCAGCACCCCTATAGCGGGAAGTAGTGAGCAGTTCTTC.

The V call is TRBV4-1, the J call TRBJ2-7; the match to TRBD2 covers 10 bases. After removal of 4 bases from V and 7 bases from J, the junction contained 25 bases not matched to a gene. Germline CDR1 MGHRA, CDR2 YSYEKL. This CDR3 has 20 amino acids. This chain's CDR3 is CASSPAGAVILAGVSGEQYF. CDR3 nucleotide sequence: TGCGCCAGCAGCCCCGCGGGGGCAGTTATTCTAGCGGGAGTATCAGGGGAGCAGTACTTC.

Details on this clone: One end of the junction varies from germline; a read error may be responsible. The rearrangement joins TRBV6-1 to TRBJ2-7; TRBD1 might be the D (6 bases). The CDR3 sequence is 17 residues long. Germline V gives CDR1 MNHNS, CDR2 SASEGT. The CDR3 coding sequence is TGTGCCATCAGTGAGTCGTGGGACACTAGGACTGGCTACGAGCAGTACTTC. As protein: CAISESWDTRTGYEQYF.

The sample holds one count of this clone. This chain joins TRBV2 and TRBJ2-7, with D hard to call. Germline V CDR1 and CDR2: SNHLY, FYNNEI. The CDR3 totals 13 residues. Between the trimmed V and J ends, which lost 3 bases and 0 bases, there was a span of 6 bases. As DNA, the CDR3 is TGTGCCAGCAGTGACGGTTTCTCCTACGAGCAGTACTTC. It encodes CASSDGFSYEQYF.

CDR3 sequence (DNA): TGTGCCAGCAGTCCTAGGGGGGGAAGGTGGGGTCCCCAGCATTTT. This sequence encodes CASSPRGGRWGPQHF. This sequence joins TRBV28 and TRBJ1-5, with D tentatively TRBD1 (6 bases). V dropped 5 bases and J dropped 10 bases, with 21 bases sitting between them. The length of the CDR3 is 15 residues. Germline CDR1 and CDR2: MDHEN and SYDVKM.

This rearrangement joins TRBV25-1 to TRBJ2-1, with TRBD1 identical over 9 bases. CDR1 is MGHDK, CDR2 SYGVNS, per germline. V lost 1 base, J lost 0 bases, and 4 bases stayed unmatched. The CDR3 totals 17 residues. The CDR3 DNA reads TGTGCCAGCAGTGAATTTGGGACAGGGCACTCCTACAATGAGCAGTTCTTC. Residues: CASSEFGTGHSYNEQFF. Supplemented by reference TRBV25-1 and TRBJ2-1, the full variable domain reads EADIYQTPRYLVIGTGKKITLECSQTMGHDKMYWYQQDPGMELHLIHYSYGVNSTEKGDLSSESTVSRIRTEHFPLTLESARPSHTSQYLCASSEFGTGHSYNEQFFGPGTRLTVL.

V is TRBV27 and J is TRBJ1-1; a possible D gene is TRBD1 (6 bases). V lost 1 base, J lost 4 bases, and 10 bases lay in between. This CDR3 is built from 14 residues. Per the germline V gene, CDR1 is MNHEY and CDR2 is SMNVEV (reference sequence). In DNA, the CDR3 is TGTGCCAGCAGTTTATTTGGGGGCCGCACTGAAGCTTTCTTT. Amino acid sequence: CASSLFGGRTEAFF.

The V and J genes are TRBV6-5 and TRBJ2-7, with TRBD2 as a possible D gene (6 bases). This CDR3 comprises 14 residues. Trimming cost V 6 bases and J 1 base, with 13 bases left between them. CDR1 is MNHEY, CDR2 SVGAGI, per germline. The CDR3, as DNA: TGTGCCAGCAGACGGGGGACGCTGTCCTACGAGCAGTACTTC. It specifies CASRRGTLSYEQYF.

The chain couples TRBV6-5 to TRBJ2-3; 8 bases match TRBD1. The germline gives CDR1 MNHEY, CDR2 SVGAGI. The CDR3 runs 14 residues. V lost 5 bases and J lost 5; bases outside the gene matches: 6. The CDR3 bases are TGTGCCAGCAGTGAAGGACAGGGCGTAGATACGCAGTATTTT. It is translated as CASSEGQGVDTQYF.

The chain employs TRBV19 and TRBJ2-6; TRBD1 matches 7 bases. CDR3 length: 17 residues. Germline V lookup: CDR1 LNHDA, CDR2 SQIVND (reference sequence). J lost 8 bases, V lost 3 bases, and 13 bases had no gene match. The chain's CDR3 is CASSMQPTGIATNVLTF. The CDR3 DNA sequence: TGTGCCAGTAGTATGCAACCGACAGGGATAGCGACCAACGTCCTGACTTTC.

This clone was seen once. The chain joins TRBV19 to TRBJ1-5; a weak D match, TRBD1 (5 bases). CDR1 LNHDA and CDR2 SQIVND come from the germline V gene (reference sequence). V lost 3 bases and J 4 bases, leaving 10 bases between the germline ends. There are 14 residues in the CDR3. CDR3 residues: CASSMTVGNQPQHF. The CDR3 nucleotides are TGTGCCAGTAGTATGACAGTCGGAAATCAGCCCCAGCATTTT.

This clone appeared a single time. The rearrangement joins TRBV5-1 to TRBJ2-1; D is possibly TRBD1 (6 bases). The CDR3 totals 15 residues. Between the trimmed V and J ends, which lost 4 bases and 0 bases, there was a span of 11 bases. Germline values: CDR1 SGHRS, CDR2 YFSETQ. CDR3 coding DNA: TGCGCCAGCAGCCTACAGGGCCCCTCCTACAATGAGCAGTTCTTC. Protein product: CASSLQGPSYNEQFF.

The V gene is TRBV28, the J gene TRBJ2-2; the D is unclear. The germline CDR1 and CDR2 sequences are MDHEN and SYDVKM. The CDR3 is 15 amino acids. V was clipped by 2 bases and J by 3 bases, with 10 bases between them. The CDR3 sequence: CASSLLYIYTGELFF. CDR3 coding DNA: TGTGCCAGCAGTTTACTTTACATTTACACCGGGGAGCTGTTTTTT.

J is TRBJ2-1 and V is TRBV20-1; weak D call: TRBD1 (5 bases). V was shortened by 3 bases and J by 10 bases, with 10 bases between the two germline ends. The V gene's germline CDR1 is DFQATT and CDR2 SNEGSKA (reference sequence). This CDR3 spans 11 amino acids. Here the CDR3 reads CSASGAPEQFF. For the CDR3, the DNA is TGCAGTGCTAGTGGGGCGCCCGAGCAGTTCTTC.

This chain links TRBV5-1 with TRBJ1-6, with TRBD1 matching 9 bases. V dropped 2 bases and J dropped 6; count of bases not matched to a gene: 6. CDR3 size: 16 residues. Per germline, CDR1 SGHRS and CDR2 YFSETQ. The CDR3 is CASSLTVTGGNSPLHF. DNA of the CDR3: TGCGCCAGCAGCTTAACTGTGACAGGGGGTAATTCACCCCTCCACTTT.

The chain combines TRBV10-3 with TRBJ1-2; a weak D match, TRBD1 (6 bases). The CDR3 is 15 residues long. Germline assignment: CDR1 ENHRY and CDR2 SYGVKD. V shed 3 bases and J shed 4 bases, with 15 bases lying between them. This chain's CDR3 is CAISDREGGFYGYTF. In nucleotides, the CDR3 is TGTGCCATCAGTGACCGGGAGGGGGGATTCTATGGCTACACCTTC.

The CDR3 DNA follows: TGTGCCAGCAGCCTATCAGGGCTGCCAGATACGCAGTATTTT. It encodes CASSLSGLPDTQYF. V gene TRBV7-6 combines with J gene TRBJ2-3; tentatively, D is TRBD1 (5 bases). CDR3 length: 14 amino acids. In germline, CDR1 is SGHVS, CDR2 FNYEAQ. V dropped 5 bases and J dropped 4 bases, with 13 bases sitting between them.

This chain joins TRBV9 and TRBJ2-1; 10 positions agree with TRBD2. After removal of 4 bases from V and 8 bases from J, the junction contained 9 bases not matched to a gene. The germline V gene has CDR1 SGDLS and CDR2 YYNGEE. This CDR3 is built from 15 residues. The CDR3 is CASSPPSGGLDEQFF. The CDR3 bases are TGTGCCAGCAGCCCTCCTAGCGGGGGTTTGGATGAGCAGTTCTTC.